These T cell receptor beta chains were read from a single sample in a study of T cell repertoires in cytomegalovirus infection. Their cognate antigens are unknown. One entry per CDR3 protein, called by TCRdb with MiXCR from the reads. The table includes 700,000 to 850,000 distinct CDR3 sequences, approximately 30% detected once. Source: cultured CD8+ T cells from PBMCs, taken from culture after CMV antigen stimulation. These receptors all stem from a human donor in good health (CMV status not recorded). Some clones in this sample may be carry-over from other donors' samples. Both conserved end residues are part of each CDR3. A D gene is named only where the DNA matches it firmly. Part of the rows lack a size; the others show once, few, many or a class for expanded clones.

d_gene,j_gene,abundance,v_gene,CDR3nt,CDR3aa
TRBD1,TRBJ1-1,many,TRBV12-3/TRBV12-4,TGTGCCAGCACCCTGACAGGGTACACTGAAGCTTTCTTT,CASTLTGYTEAFF
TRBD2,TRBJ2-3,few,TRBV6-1,TGTGCCAGCCCCGGACTAGGCTCCACAGATACGCAGTATTTT,CASPGLGSTDTQYF
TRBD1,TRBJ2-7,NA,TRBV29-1,TGCAGCGTTAGGACAGGAGAAACCTACGAGCAGTACTTC,CSVRTGETYEQYF
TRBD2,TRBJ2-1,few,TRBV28,TGTGCCAGCAGTTTGGGGACTAGCGGGGGGCCTCTCAATGAGCAGTTCTTC,CASSLGTSGGPLNEQFF
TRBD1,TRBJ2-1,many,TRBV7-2,TGTGCCAGCAGCTTGTGGACAGGGGGCAATGAGCAGTTCTTC,CASSLWTGGNEQFF
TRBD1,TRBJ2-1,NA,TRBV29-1,TGCAGCGTTGAAGGGAGGACAGGGAAGTACAATGAGCAGTTCTTC,CSVEGRTGKYNEQFF
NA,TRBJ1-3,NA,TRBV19,TGTGCCAGTAGTTCACCGACAGAAGGAAACACCATATATTTT,CASSSPTEGNTIYF
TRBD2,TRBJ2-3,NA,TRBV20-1,TGCAGTGCTACAAATAGCAAGCGGGGGGGCCCTCAGCAGTATTTT,CSATNSKRGGPQQYF
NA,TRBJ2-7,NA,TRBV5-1,TGCGCCAGCACCTCCCTGGACAACCGGGACACCGTCTACGAGCAGTACTTC,CASTSLDNRDTVYEQYF
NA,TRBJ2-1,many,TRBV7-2,TGTGCCAGCAGCTTCGATGGAAATGAGCAGTTCTTC,CASSFDGNEQFF
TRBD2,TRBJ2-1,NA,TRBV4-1,TGCGCCAGCAGCCCCCAGGGAAGCGGGGGGGCAGGTGAGCAGTTCTTC,CASSPQGSGGAGEQFF
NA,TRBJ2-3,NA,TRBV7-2,TGTGCCAGCAACTCTTGGGCTAGCTGGGGCCAGGGGGATACGCAGTATTTT,CASNSWASWGQGDTQYF
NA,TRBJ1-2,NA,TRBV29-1,TGCAGCGTTGACGCGGTTTGGGGAACGGTTGGCTACACCTTC,CSVDAVWGTVGYTF
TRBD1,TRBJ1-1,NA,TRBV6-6,TGTGCCAGCATTGGGACAGGGGGCGCAGAAGAAGCTTTCTTT,CASIGTGGAEEAFF
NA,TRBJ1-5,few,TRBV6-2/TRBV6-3,TGTGCCAGCAGTTACGGGGGGCCGGATCAGCCCCAGCATTTT,CASSYGGPDQPQHF
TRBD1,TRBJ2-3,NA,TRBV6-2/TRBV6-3,TGTGCCAGCAGTCCTCGGACAGGGCTACCCGGCACAGATACGCAGTATTTT,CASSPRTGLPGTDTQYF
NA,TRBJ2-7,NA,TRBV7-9,TGTGCCAGCAGCTTAGGTGGCAGCCTAAACGAGCAGTACTTC,CASSLGGSLNEQYF